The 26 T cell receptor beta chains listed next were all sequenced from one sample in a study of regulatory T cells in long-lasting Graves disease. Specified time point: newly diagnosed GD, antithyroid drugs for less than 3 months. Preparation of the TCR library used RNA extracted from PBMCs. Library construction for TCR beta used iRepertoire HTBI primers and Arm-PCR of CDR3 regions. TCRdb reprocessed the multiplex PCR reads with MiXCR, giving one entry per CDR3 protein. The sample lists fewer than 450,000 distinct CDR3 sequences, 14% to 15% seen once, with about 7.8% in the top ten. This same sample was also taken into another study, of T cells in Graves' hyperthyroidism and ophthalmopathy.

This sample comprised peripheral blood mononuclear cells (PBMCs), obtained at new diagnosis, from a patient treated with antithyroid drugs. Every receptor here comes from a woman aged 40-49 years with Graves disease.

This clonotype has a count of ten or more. In nucleotides, the CDR3 is TGTGCCAGCAGTTTTGGAGACAGGGGGGGGTATGAGCAGTTCTTC. It is translated as CASSFGDRGGYEQFF. The chain has TRBV28 and TRBJ2-1; 9 bases match TRBD1. The junction had 8 bases not matched to a gene; V was cut back by 3 bases and J by 8 bases. The germline V gene encodes CDR1 MDHEN and CDR2 SYDVKM. The CDR3 totals 15 residues. The full variable domain, rest sourced from reference TRBV28 and TRBJ2-1, is DVKVTQSSRYLVKRTGEKVFLECVQDMDHENMFWYRQDPGLGLRLIYFSYDVKMKEKGDIPEGYSVSREKKERFSLILESASTNQTSMYLCASSFGDRGGYEQFFGPGTRLTVL.

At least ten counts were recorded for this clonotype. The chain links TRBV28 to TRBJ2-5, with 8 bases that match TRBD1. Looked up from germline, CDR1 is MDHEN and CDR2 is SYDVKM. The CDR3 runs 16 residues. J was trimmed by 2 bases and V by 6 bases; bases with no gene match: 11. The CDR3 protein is CASSPRRTGWQETQYF. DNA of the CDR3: TGTGCCAGCAGCCCCCGTCGGACAGGGTGGCAAGAGACCCAGTACTTC. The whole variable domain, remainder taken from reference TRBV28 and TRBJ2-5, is DVKVTQSSRYLVKRTGEKVFLECVQDMDHENMFWYRQDPGLGLRLIYFSYDVKMKEKGDIPEGYSVSREKKERFSLILESASTNQTSMYLCASSPRRTGWQETQYFGPGTRLLVL.

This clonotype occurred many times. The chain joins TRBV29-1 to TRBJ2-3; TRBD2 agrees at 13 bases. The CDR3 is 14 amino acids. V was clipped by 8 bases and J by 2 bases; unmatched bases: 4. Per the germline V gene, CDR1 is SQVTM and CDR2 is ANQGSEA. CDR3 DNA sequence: TGCAGCTGTGGGACTAGCGGGAACACAGATACGCAGTATTTT. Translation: CSCGTSGNTDTQYF.

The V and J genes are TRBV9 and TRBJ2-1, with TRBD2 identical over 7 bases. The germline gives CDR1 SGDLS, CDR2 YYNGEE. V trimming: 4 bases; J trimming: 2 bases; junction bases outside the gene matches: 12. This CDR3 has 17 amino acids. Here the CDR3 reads CASSSLGRADAYNEQFF. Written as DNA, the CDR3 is TGTGCCAGCAGCTCCCTTGGGAGGGCCGACGCCTACAATGAGCAGTTCTTC.

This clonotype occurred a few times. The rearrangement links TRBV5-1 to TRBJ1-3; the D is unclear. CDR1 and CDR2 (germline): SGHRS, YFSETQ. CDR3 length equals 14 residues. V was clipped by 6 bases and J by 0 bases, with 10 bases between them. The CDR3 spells CASMQTSSGNTIYF. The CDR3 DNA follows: TGCGCCAGCATGCAGACCAGCTCTGGAAACACCATATATTTT.

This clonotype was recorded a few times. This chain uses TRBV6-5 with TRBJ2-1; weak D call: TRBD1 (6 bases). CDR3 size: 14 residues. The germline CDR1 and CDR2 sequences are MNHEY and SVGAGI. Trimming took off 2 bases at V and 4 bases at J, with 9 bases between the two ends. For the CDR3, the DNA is TGTGCCAGCAGTTACCCGGACAGTTACAATGAGCAGTTCTTC. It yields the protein CASSYPDSYNEQFF.

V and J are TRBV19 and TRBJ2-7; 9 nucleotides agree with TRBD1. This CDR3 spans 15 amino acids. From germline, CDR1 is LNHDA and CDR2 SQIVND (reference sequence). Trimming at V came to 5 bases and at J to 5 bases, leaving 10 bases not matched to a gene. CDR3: CASSSHRDRANEQYF. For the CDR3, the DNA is TGTGCCAGTAGTTCCCACCGGGACAGGGCAAACGAGCAGTACTTC.

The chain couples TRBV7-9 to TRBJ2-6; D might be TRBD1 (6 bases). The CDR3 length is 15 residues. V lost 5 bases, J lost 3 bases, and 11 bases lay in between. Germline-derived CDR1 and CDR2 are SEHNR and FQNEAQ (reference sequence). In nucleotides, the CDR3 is TGTGCCAGCAGCGTGGTGGACAGTGGGGCCAACGTCCTGACTTTC. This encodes CASSVVDSGANVLTF.

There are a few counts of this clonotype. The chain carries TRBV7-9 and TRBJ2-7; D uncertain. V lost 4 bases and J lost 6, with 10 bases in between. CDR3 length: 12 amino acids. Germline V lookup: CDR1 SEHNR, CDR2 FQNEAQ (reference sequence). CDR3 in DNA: TGTGCCAGCAGCTGGGATTTGGGCGAGCAGTACTTC. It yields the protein CASSWDLGEQYF.

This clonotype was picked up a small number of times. The CDR3 bases are TGTGCCAGCAGGGGCGGGGCCGGAGGTGAAGCTTTCTTT. It translates to CASRGGAGGEAFF. The chain links TRBV5-8 to TRBJ1-1; possibly TRBD1 for D (5 bases). CDR1 and CDR2 (germline): SGHTS, YDEGEE. The CDR3 covers 13 residues. V was trimmed by 5 bases and J by 7 bases, leaving 15 bases between them.

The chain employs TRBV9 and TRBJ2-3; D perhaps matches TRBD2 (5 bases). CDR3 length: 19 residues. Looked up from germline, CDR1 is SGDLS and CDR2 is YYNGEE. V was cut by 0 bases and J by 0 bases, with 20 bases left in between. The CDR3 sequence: CASSVVHTGELGSTDTQYF. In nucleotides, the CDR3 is TGTGCCAGCAGCGTAGTTCACACCGGGGAGCTAGGAAGCACAGATACGCAGTATTTT. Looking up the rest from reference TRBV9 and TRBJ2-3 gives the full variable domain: DSGVTQTPKHLITATGQRVTLRCSPRSGDLSVYWYQQSLDQGLQFLIQYYNGEERAKGNILERFSAQQFPDLHSELNLSSLELGDSALYFCASSVVHTGELGSTDTQYFGPGTRLTVL.

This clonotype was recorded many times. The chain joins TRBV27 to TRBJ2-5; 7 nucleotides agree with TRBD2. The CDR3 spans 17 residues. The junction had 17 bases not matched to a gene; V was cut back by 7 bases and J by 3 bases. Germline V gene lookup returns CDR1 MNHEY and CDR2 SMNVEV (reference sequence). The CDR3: CASTPGVRVRGEETQYF. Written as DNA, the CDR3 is TGTGCCAGCACCCCCGGGGTGCGGGTTCGGGGGGAAGAGACCCAGTACTTC.

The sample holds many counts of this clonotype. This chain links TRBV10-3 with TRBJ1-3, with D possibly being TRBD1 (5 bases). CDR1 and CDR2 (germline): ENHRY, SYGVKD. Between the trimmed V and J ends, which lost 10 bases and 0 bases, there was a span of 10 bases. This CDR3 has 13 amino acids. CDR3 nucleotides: TGTGCCACCCACGGGACCTCTGGAAACACCATATATTTT. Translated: CATHGTSGNTIYF.

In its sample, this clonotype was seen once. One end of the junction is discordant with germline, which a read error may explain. This chain's CDR3 is CATSDPKAQGAGETRYF. DNA for the CDR3: TGTGCCACTAGTGATCCCAAGGCGCAGGGGGCAGGTGAGACCCGGTACTTC. The J gene is TRBJ2-5, the V gene TRBV24-1; 8 bases match TRBD1. This CDR3 region has 17 residues. CDR1 and CDR2 from the germline V gene are KGHDR and SFDVKD.

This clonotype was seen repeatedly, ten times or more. CDR3 protein: CASNREGGRDTGELFF. DNA of the CDR3: TGTGCCAGCAACCGAGAGGGGGGGCGTGACACCGGGGAGCTGTTTTTT. The chain combines TRBV6-1 with TRBJ2-2; D is perhaps TRBD2 (7 bases). The V gene lost 7 bases and the J gene lost 3 bases, with 18 bases spanning the gap. CDR1 and CDR2 (germline): MNHNS, SASEGT. The CDR3 is 16 amino acids.

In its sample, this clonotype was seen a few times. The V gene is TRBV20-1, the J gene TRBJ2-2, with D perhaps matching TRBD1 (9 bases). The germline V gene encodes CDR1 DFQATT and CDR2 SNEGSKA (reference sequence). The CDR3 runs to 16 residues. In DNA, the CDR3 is TGCAGCAATGGACAGGGGCCAGCGGGAGAGGCCGGGGAGCTGTTTTTT. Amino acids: CSNGQGPAGEAGELFF.

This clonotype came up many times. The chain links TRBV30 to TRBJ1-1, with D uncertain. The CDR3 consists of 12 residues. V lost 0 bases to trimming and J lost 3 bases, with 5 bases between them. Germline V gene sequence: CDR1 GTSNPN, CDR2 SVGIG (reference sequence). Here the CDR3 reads CAWSVLDTEAFF. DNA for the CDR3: TGTGCCTGGAGTGTACTAGACACTGAAGCTTTCTTT.

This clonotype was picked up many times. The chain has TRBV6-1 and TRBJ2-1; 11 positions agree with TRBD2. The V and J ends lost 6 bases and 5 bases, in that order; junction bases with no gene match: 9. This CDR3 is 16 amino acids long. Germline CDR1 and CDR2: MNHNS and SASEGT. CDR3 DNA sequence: TGTGCCAGCAGCCCCCGAGGGACTAGCGGCAACAATGAGCAGTTCTTC. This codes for CASSPRGTSGNNEQFF.

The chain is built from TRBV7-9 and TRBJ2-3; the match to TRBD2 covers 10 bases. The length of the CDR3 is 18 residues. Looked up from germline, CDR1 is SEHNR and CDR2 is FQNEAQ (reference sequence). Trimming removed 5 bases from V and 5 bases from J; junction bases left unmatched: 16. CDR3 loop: CASSPIGGSGRWLDTQYF. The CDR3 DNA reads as TGTGCCAGCAGCCCCATTGGCGGTAGCGGGAGGTGGTTAGATACGCAGTATTTT.

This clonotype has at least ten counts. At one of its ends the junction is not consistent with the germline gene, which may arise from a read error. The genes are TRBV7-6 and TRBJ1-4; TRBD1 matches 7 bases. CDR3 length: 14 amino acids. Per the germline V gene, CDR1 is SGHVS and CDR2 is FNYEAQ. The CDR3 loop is CASSLGTANEKLFF. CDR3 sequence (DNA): TGTGCCAGCAGCTTGGGGACAGCTAATGAAAAACTATTTTTT.

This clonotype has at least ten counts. The CDR3 bases are TGTGCCAGCAGTTACCCCGGACGCTACAATGAGCAGTTCTTC. Its translation: CASSYPGRYNEQFF. J is TRBJ2-1 and V is TRBV28; D not certain. Trimming pared 4 bases from V and 3 bases from J, leaving 10 bases between. Germline V CDR1 and CDR2: MDHEN, SYDVKM. This CDR3 spans 14 amino acids.

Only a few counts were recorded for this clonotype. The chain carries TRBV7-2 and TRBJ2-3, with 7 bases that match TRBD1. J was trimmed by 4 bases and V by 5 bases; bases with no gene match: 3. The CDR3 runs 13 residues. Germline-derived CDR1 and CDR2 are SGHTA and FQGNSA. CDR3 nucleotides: TGTGCCAGCAGCACAGACAGGGCAGATACGCAGTATTTT. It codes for CASSTDRADTQYF.

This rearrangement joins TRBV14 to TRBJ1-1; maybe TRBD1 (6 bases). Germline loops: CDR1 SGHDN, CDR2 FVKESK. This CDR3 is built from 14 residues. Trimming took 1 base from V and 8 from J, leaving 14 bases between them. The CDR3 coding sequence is TGTGCCAGCAGCCAAGCTAGTGGACAGAGAGAAGCTTTCTTT. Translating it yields CASSQASGQREAFF.

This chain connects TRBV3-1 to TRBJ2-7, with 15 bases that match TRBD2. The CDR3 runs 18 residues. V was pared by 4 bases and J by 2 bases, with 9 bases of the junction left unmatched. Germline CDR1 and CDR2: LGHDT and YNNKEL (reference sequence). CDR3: CASSLGTSGRFGTYEQYF. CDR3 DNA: TGTGCCAGCAGCCTTGGGACTAGCGGGAGGTTCGGGACCTACGAGCAGTACTTC.

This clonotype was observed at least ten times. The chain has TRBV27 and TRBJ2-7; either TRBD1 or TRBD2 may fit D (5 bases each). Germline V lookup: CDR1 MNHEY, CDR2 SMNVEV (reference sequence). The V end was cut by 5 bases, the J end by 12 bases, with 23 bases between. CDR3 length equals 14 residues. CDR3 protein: CASSPTGTDSPPYF. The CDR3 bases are TGTGCCAGCAGTCCTACCGGGACGGATTCTCCGCCGTACTTC.

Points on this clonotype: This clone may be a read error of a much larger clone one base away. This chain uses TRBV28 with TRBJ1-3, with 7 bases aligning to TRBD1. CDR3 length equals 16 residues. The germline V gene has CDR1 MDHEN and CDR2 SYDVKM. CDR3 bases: TGTGCCAGCAAGATCTCGACAGGGCGGGCTGGAGACACCATATATTTT. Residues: CASKISTGRAGDTIYF.